The present T cell receptor beta chain was sequenced within a study of CD8+ T cells in alopecia areata. Sequencing relied on a cDNA template that was reverse transcribed from extracted RNA. The table came from immunoSEQ multiplex PCR; TCRdb's copy has only in-frame clones and leaves some out. Reported are some 120,000 clones, none seen only once; the ten largest carry roughly a fifth. The CDR3 is 15 residues long. The germline V gene encodes CDR1 NNHDY and CDR2 SYVADS. General study points: Possibly as an HLA-related effect, TCR sharing across patients appeared less clear than in mice.

The table lists this clone with a few counts. Its antigen remains unidentified. Genes and germline come from the mouse. The CDR3 is cut off 4 residues early in the read; its end comes from the germline J gene. Sequencing used lesional skin. The chain joins TRBV13-3 to TRBJ1-4; 9 bases are a match to TRBD1. This receptor was obtained from a C3H/HeJ mouse with alopecia areata. MHC haplotype here: H2-k. CDR3 in amino acids: CASSEGQGGPERLFF. Partial CDR3 DNA: TGTGCCAGCAGTGAGGGACAGGGAGGCCCCGAA.